This T cell receptor (beta chain) is drawn from a study of blood T cell repertoires in COVID-19 (TCRdb year 2020). About the investigation overall: Samples from collaborators originated in the United States, Italy and Spain and spanned both the acute and convalescent phases of COVID-19. The prospective study material was composed of cDNA or gDNA derived from T cells, B-cell-depleted T cells, or PBMCs. Deeply sampled blood TCRbeta repertoires from subjects exposed to, actively infected with, or recovered from COVID-19 were included in the dataset. The repertoires were released in a freely available public database intended as a resource for research on the immune response to SARS-CoV-2. Samples were obtained from the ongoing ImmuneRACE study (first 160 participants) and from 950 to 1,500 subjects provided by 6 global collaborators. The sample metadata nearly always contained a de-identified subject ID, COVID-19 status, age in years and sex. Where available, HLA class I and class II types were obtained from metadata supplied by the sample provider rather than from assay-based typing. The paper's findings and limits, for the study overall: How much clinical and demographic metadata was included differed by source and by participant, and the metadata was provided uncurated.

Collaborating institutions collected whole blood in K2EDTA tubes following their own protocols. For TCRbeta analysis, collaborator samples were shipped as frozen whole blood, as isolated PBMCs, or as DNA extracted from either sample type. This clone was seen only a few times. The target of this receptor is not known. It has no much larger one-base neighbor in the sample; base qualities were not kept. The immunoSEQ Assay, a bias-controlled multiplex PCR, was used to amplify TCRbeta CDR3 regions from genomic DNA. Per the original workflow: The number of nucleated cells in each sample was estimated from the amplification of reference gene primers within the assay. To quantify the absolute abundance of each unique TCRbeta CDR3 rearrangement, sequence reads were collapsed and filtered. For each sample, productive Simpson clonality was calculated as the square root of Simpson's diversity index over productive rearrangements. Not all clones reach the TCRdb copy of this immuneACCESS table, which keeps in-frame sequences only. Checked studies attribute under half of the gap to unresolved V genes and leave the rest unexplained. The DNA was the basis for D and trimming; V, J and clone size are from that table. Within this sample are about 120,000 clones, with about 79% of them counted one time only. The ten largest make up approximately 4.2% of the sample.

Per the germline V gene, LGHNT is the CDR1 and FRNRAP is the CDR2. Its CDR3 holds 14 amino acids, cysteine through phenylalanine. CDR3 DNA only is kept here, 42 bases in frame from base 1. The germline V end is reduced by 5 bases and the J end by 1 base; junction bases left unmatched: 0. The chain links TRBV12-5 with TRBJ2-3; 10 junctional bases match TRBD1. Source material: peripheral blood. This receptor was obtained from a woman of 80 years or more with acute or convalescent COVID-19. The CDR3: CASGGTGGTDTQYF. The sequenced DNA is TGTGCTAGTGGTGGGACAGGGGGCACAGATACGCAGTATTTT.